The T cell receptor beta chain under discussion was sequenced for a study of T-cell reconstitution after alpha-beta-depleted transplantation in children. V dropped 3 bases and J dropped 2 bases, with 9 bases sitting between them. The CDR3 runs to 13 residues. The germline CDR1 and CDR2 sequences are SGHRS and YFSETQ. Unique molecular identifiers were used in preparing the TCRbeta library. TCRdb reanalysed the PCR reads using MiXCR and keeps one entry per CDR3 protein. Of about 610,000 distinct CDR3 sequences in the sample, roughly a tenth were seen once. The source of this sequence is a human donor who donated a stem cell graft to a child with acute myeloid leukemia. The chain couples TRBV5-1 to TRBJ2-7; no reliable D call. The sequenced sample was PBMCs from the stem cell graft donor, obtained from the stem cell graft. The CDR3 spells CASSSGVPYEQYF. CDR3 DNA: TGCGCCAGCAGCTCCGGCGTGCCCTACGAGCAGTACTTC. The whole variable domain, remainder taken from reference TRBV5-1 and TRBJ2-7, is KAGVTQTPRYLIKTRGQQVTLSCSPISGHRSVSWYQQTPGQGLQFLFEYFSETQRNKGNFPGRFSGRQFSNSRSEMNVSTLELGDSALYLCASSSGVPYEQYFGPGTRLTVT.